These 15 T cell receptor beta chains originate from one sample sequenced in a study of read filtering for tumor transcriptome and immune sequencing. The library was built from 400 ng RNA with molecular barcoded adaptors for alpha/delta and beta/gamma chains. One entry per CDR3 protein results from TCRdb running MiXCR on the reads. The table shows about 61,000 distinct CDR3 sequences, with approximately 19% occurring only once. The sequenced material came from a population of CD138-negative cells sorted from bone marrow. These receptors were collected from a donor at least 40 years old with multiple myeloma.

About this clonotype: Because the CDR3 is missing its conserved closing phenylalanine or tryptophan, this is likely a read error. J is TRBJ2-3 and V is TRBV7-2, with 7 bases aligning to TRBD2. With 7 bases clipped from V and 1 base from J, the junction kept 14 bases outside the gene matches. Germline-derived CDR1 and CDR2 are SGHTA and FQGNSA. The CDR3 consists of 17 residues. The CDR3 nucleotides read TGTGCCAGCATCTCGATGACTAGCCGGCTGGGCACAGATACGCAGTATTTA. This codes for CASISMTSRLGTDTQYL.

In its sample, this clonotype was seen many times. The chain recombines TRBV5-1 with TRBJ1-5, with D tentatively TRBD1 (6 bases). The V and J ends lost 1 base and 5 bases respectively, with 10 bases between them. The CDR3 contains 14 residues. Germline assignment: CDR1 SGHRS and CDR2 YFSETQ. This chain's CDR3 is CASSLKGGDQPQHF. The CDR3 DNA reads TGCGCCAGCAGCTTGAAGGGGGGGGATCAGCCCCAGCATTTT.

There are many counts of this clonotype. CDR3 residues: CASRVQGALRTGELFF. CDR3 in DNA: TGTGCCAGCAGGGTACAGGGGGCGCTTCGGACCGGGGAGCTGTTTTTT. The chain joins TRBV6-5 to TRBJ2-2; 9 bases agree with TRBD1. V lost 6 bases to trimming and J lost 5 bases; unmatched junction nucleotides: 10. The CDR3 consists of 16 residues. Looked up from germline, CDR1 is MNHEY and CDR2 is SVGAGI.

On this clonotype: A much larger clone differs by one base, so this may be a read error. V usage is TRBV24-1 and J usage is TRBJ1-1, with TRBD1 as a possible D gene (5 bases). The CDR3 contains 13 residues. CDR1 KGHDR and CDR2 SFDVKD come from the germline V gene. Here the CDR3 reads CATSGGMNTEALF. In DNA form, the CDR3 reads TGTGCCACCAGCGGGGGGATGAACACTGAAGCTCTCTTT.

This clonotype was found many times. The rearrangement links TRBV11-2 to TRBJ1-1, with D perhaps TRBD1 (5 bases). Germline V gene lookup returns CDR1 SGHAT and CDR2 FQNNGV. This CDR3 spans 16 amino acids. With 1 base removed from V and 1 base from J, the gap between germline ends came to 13 bases. The CDR3: CASSLAQEPPNTEAFF. CDR3 nucleotides: TGTGCCAGCAGCTTAGCACAGGAGCCGCCGAACACTGAAGCTTTCTTT. Drawing the rest from reference TRBV11-2 and TRBJ1-1, the complete variable domain is EAGVAQSPRYKIIEKRQSVAFWCNPISGHATLYWYQQILGQGPKLLIQFQNNGVVDDSQLPKDRFSAERLKGVDSTLKIQPAKLEDSAVYLCASSLAQEPPNTEAFFGQGTRLTVV.

The genes are TRBV28 and TRBJ1-1; 7 bases are shared with TRBD1. The CDR3 runs 17 residues. V lost 2 bases, J lost 3 bases, and 12 bases stayed unmatched. Germline V gene lookup returns CDR1 MDHEN and CDR2 SYDVKM. CDR3 DNA: TGTGCCAGCAGTTTACTGATGAGGAGGGGGCCGGACACTGAAGCTTTCTTT. This codes for CASSLLMRRGPDTEAFF.

Comments on this clonotype: A much larger clone is a single base away; this may be a read error. The chain carries TRBV3-1 and TRBJ2-2; D remains unclear. Germline CDR1 LGHDT, CDR2 YNNKEL (reference sequence). The CDR3 loop spans 11 amino acids. CDR3 in amino acids: CACSYSGELFF. The DNA of the CDR3 is TGTGCCTGCAGTTACTCCGGGGAGCTGTTTTTT.

The table lists this clonotype with many counts. The chain links TRBV6-6 to TRBJ2-5, with D perhaps matching TRBD1 (6 bases). V was pared by 7 bases and J by 5 bases, with 11 bases between. The CDR3 spans 12 residues. Per the germline V gene, CDR1 is MNHNY and CDR2 is SVGAGI (reference sequence). CDR3 residues: CASNTGWETQYF. CDR3 nucleotides: TGTGCCAGCAATACAGGGTGGGAGACCCAGTACTTC.

There are many counts of this clonotype. The rearrangement uses TRBV28 and TRBJ2-5; TRBD1 matches 9 bases. The CDR3 length is 15 residues. After removal of 6 bases from V and 5 bases from J, the junction contained 10 bases not matched to a gene. CDR1 and CDR2 from the germline V gene are MDHEN and SYDVKM. Here the CDR3 reads CASRPNRGLWETQYF. The DNA for the CDR3 is TGTGCCAGCAGGCCGAACAGGGGGCTTTGGGAGACCCAGTACTTC.

For this clonotype: At one end the junction does not follow the germline gene, possibly because of a read error. The chain uses TRBV9 and TRBJ2-7; D perhaps matches TRBD2 (6 bases). Looked up from germline, CDR1 is SGDLS and CDR2 is YYNGEE. The CDR3 has 12 amino acids. CDR3 nucleotides: TGTGCCAGTGCGGGGACCACCTACGAGCAGTGCTTC. It translates to CASAGTTYEQCF. The full variable domain, completed using reference TRBV9 and TRBJ2-7, is DSGVTQTPKHLITATGQRVTLRCSPRSGDLSVYWYQQSLDQGLQFLIQYYNGEERAKGNILERFSAQQFPDLHSELNLSSLELGDSALYFCASAGTTYEQCFGPGTRLTVT.

The V gene is TRBV12-3 or TRBV12-4, the J gene TRBJ2-7, with D possibly being TRBD1 or TRBD2 (5 bases each). The CDR3 has 14 residues. Trimming removed 5 bases at V and 0 bases at J, with 11 bases between. The CDR3 protein is CASSPGAFSYEQYF. In nucleotides, the CDR3 is TGTGCCAGCAGTCCCGGGGCTTTCTCCTACGAGCAGTACTTC.

As concerns this clonotype: A much bigger clone sits one base away, suggesting this may be a read error. The CDR3 coding sequence is TGTGCTAGTGGTTCAGGGACCTCCGACTACAATGAGCGGTTCTTC. Amino acid sequence: CASGSGTSDYNERFF. The rearrangement links TRBV12-5 to TRBJ2-1; either TRBD1 or TRBD2 may fit D (5 bases each). This CDR3 spans 15 amino acids. The germline V gene has CDR1 LGHNT and CDR2 FRNRAP.

This clonotype was seen at least ten times. V usage is TRBV28 and J usage is TRBJ1-2; D may be TRBD1 (6 bases). Per the germline V gene, CDR1 is MDHEN and CDR2 is SYDVKM. Trimming cost V 10 bases and J 4 bases, with 19 bases left between them. CDR3 length: 14 residues. The CDR3 loop reads CAIISRGVGYGYTF. The CDR3 nucleotides are TGTGCCATCATAAGTAGGGGGGTCGGCTATGGCTACACCTTC.

In this sample, this clonotype turned up many times. The chain couples TRBV28 to TRBJ2-3, with 10 bases fitting TRBD1. This CDR3 comprises 15 residues. The germline gives CDR1 MDHEN, CDR2 SYDVKM. Trimming took 6 bases from V and 4 from J; bases not matched to a gene: 7. The CDR3 spells CASRPGQGGADTQYF. CDR3 sequence (DNA): TGTGCCAGCAGACCCGGACAGGGGGGCGCAGATACGCAGTATTTT.

The rearrangement uses TRBV2 and TRBJ2-3; D perhaps matches TRBD2 (8 bases). Germline CDR1 is SNHLY and CDR2 is FYNNEI. CDR3 length equals 15 residues. Trimming took 6 bases from V and 14 from J, leaving 27 bases between them. The CDR3 region has the DNA TGTGCCAGCAGAGTGGACAGGACTAGCACAGATGCGCGGTATTTT. Translating gives CASRVDRTSTDARYF.